The source of this T cell receptor beta chain is a study of post-analysis software for immune sequencing data. Across the whole study: Secondary progressive, relapsing-remitting and progressive-relapsing multiple sclerosis were among the included disease courses.

Every TCR beta cDNA library bore unique molecular identifiers. TCRdb recomputed calls from the PCR reads with MiXCR, one row per CDR3 protein. Of hundreds of thousands of distinct CDR3 sequences listed, more than 50% are singletons. As to this clonotype: What it recognizes is unknown.

V shed 8 bases, J shed 2 bases, and the junction held 5 bases outside the gene matches. Germline V CDR1 and CDR2: DFQATT, SNEGSKA (reference sequence). The CDR3 runs to 12 residues. Study-wide points: A few TRBV segments, TRBV5-6, TRBV5-1 and TRBV20-1 among them, were found more frequent in patients than controls. The normalized Chao1 diversity of multiple sclerosis patients was significantly lower than that of controls.

Sequencing was done on a sample of blood. The chain carries TRBV20-1 and TRBJ2-7; TRBD1 matches 8 bases. This receptor was obtained from a girl aged 2 to 10 with multiple sclerosis. CDR3 sequence: CSCQQGAYEQYF. Here the CDR3 DNA reads TGCAGTTGCCAACAGGGGGCCTACGAGCAGTACTTC.